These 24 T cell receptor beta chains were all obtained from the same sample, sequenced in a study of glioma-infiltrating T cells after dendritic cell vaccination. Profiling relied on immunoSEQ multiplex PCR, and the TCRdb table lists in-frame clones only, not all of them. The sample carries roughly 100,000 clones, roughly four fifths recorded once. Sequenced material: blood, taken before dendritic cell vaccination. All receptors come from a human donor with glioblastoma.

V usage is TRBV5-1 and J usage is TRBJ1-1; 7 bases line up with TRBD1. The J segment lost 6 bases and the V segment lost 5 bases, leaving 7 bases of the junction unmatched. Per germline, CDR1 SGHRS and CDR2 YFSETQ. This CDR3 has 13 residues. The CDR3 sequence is CASRATGISEAFF. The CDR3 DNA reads TGCGCCAGCAGGGCGACAGGGATCTCTGAAGCTTTCTTT.

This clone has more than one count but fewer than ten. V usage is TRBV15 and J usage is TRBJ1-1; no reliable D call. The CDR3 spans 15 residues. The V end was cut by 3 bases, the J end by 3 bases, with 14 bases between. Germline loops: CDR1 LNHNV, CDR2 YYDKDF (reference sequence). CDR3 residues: CATSRSSDGYTEAFF. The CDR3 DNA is TGTGCCACCAGCAGGTCTTCCGACGGGTACACTGAAGCTTTCTTT. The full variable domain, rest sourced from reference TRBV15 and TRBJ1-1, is DAMVIQNPRYQVTQFGKPVTLSCSQTLNHNVMYWYQQKSSQAPKLLFHYYDKDFNNEADTPDNFQSRRPNTSFCFLDIRSPGLGDTAMYLCATSRSSDGYTEAFFGQGTRLTVV.

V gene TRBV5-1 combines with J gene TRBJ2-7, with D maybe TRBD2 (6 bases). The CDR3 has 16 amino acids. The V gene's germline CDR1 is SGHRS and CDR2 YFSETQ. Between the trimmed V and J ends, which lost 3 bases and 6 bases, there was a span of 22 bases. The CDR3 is CASSSLNRAAGSEQYF. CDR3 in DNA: TGCGCCAGCAGCTCCCTCAACCGGGCAGCCGGGAGCGAGCAGTACTTC.

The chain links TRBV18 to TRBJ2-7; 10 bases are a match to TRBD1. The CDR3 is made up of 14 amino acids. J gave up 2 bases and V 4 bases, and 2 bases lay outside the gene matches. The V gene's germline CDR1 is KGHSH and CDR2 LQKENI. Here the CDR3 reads CASSRGTGAYEQYF. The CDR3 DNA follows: TGTGCCAGCTCACGAGGGACAGGGGCCTACGAGCAGTACTTC.

The CDR3 DNA is TGTGCCAGCAGTTTAAAGGGACACCACTACGAGCAGTACTTC. Its translation is CASSLKGHHYEQYF. The chain employs TRBV27 and TRBJ2-7, with D tentatively TRBD1 (6 bases). V shed 2 bases and J shed 3 bases, with 11 bases lying between them. Germline lookup yields CDR1 MNHEY and CDR2 SMNVEV (reference sequence). This CDR3 contains 14 residues.

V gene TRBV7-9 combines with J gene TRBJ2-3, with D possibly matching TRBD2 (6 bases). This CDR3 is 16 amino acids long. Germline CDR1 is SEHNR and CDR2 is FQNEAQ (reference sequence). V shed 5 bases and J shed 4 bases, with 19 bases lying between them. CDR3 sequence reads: CASSRGDSRRPDTQYF. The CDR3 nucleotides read TGTGCCAGCAGCCGTGGGGACTCCAGACGTCCAGATACGCAGTATTTT.

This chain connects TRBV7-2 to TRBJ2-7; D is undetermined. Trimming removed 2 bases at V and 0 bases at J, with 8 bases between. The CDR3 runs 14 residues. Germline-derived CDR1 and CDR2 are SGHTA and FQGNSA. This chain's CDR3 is CASSLQKNSYEQYF. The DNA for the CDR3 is TGTGCCAGCAGCTTACAGAAGAACTCCTACGAGCAGTACTTC.

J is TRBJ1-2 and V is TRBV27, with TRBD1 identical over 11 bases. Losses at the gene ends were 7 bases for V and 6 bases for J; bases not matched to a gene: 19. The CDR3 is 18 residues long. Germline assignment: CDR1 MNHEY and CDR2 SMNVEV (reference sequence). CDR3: CASTARSDGTGGINGYTF. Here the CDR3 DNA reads TGTGCCAGCACCGCCCGTTCCGACGGGACAGGGGGAATTAATGGCTACACCTTC.

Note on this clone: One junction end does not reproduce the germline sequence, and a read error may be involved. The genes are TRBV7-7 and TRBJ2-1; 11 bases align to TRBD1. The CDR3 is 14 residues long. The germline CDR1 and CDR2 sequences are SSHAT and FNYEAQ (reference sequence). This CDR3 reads CASSSGQGANEQFF. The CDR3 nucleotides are TGTGCTAGCAGTTCCGGACAGGGGGCAAATGAGCAGTTCTTC.

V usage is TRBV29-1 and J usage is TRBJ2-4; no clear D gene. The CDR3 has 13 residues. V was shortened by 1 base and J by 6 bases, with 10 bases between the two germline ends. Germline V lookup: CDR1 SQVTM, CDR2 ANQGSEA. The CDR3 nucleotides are TGCAGCGTTGAAGTGAGTCGCGGAAACATTCAGTACTTC. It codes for CSVEVSRGNIQYF.

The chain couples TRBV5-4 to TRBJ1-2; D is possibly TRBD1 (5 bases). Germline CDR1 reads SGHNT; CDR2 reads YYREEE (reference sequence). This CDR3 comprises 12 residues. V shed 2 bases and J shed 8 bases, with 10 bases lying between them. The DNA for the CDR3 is TGTGCCAGCAGCTTTGGGGGGTTCGGCTACACCTTC. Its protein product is CASSFGGFGYTF.

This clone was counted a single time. The CDR3 protein is CASSSGARREKLFF. The DNA for the CDR3 is TGCGCCAGCAGCTCAGGGGCTCGGCGGGAAAAACTGTTTTTT. The chain employs TRBV5-1 and TRBJ1-4, with a possible D match to TRBD1 (6 bases). CDR3 size: 14 residues. In germline, CDR1 is SGHRS, CDR2 YFSETQ. V gave up 3 bases and J gave up 8 bases, with 14 bases separating them.

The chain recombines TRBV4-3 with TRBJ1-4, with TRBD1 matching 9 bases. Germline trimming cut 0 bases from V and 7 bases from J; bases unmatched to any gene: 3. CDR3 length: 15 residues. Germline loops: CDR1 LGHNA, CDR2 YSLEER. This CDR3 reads CASSQEGQGFEKLFF. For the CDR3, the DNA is TGCGCCAGCAGCCAAGAGGGACAGGGCTTTGAAAAACTGTTTTTT.

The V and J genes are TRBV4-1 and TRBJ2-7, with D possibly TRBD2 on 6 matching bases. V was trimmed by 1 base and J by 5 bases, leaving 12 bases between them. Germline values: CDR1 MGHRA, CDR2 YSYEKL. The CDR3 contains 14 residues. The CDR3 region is CASSQAGVNDEQYF. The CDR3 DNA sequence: TGCGCCAGCAGCCAAGCGGGGGTCAACGACGAGCAGTACTTC.

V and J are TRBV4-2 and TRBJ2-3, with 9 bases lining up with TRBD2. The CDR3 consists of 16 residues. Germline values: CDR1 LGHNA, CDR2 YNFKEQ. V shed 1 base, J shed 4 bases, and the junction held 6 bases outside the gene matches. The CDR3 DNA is TGTGCCAGCAGCCAAGCGGGCGGGGGGGTACCAGATACGCAGTATTTT. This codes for CASSQAGGGVPDTQYF.

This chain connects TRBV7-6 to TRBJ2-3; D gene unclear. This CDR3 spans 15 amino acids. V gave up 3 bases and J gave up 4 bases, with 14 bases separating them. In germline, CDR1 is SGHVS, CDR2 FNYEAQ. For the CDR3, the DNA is TGTGCCAGCAGCTTCTCGACGCTCCGGGCAGATACGCAGTATTTT. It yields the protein CASSFSTLRADTQYF.

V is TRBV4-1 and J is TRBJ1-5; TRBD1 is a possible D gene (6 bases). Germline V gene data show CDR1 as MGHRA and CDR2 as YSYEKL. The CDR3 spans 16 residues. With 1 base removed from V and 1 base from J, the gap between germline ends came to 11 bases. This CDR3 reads CASSQGEGGSNQPQHF. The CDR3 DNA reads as TGCGCCAGCAGCCAAGGGGAAGGGGGAAGCAATCAGCCCCAGCATTTT.

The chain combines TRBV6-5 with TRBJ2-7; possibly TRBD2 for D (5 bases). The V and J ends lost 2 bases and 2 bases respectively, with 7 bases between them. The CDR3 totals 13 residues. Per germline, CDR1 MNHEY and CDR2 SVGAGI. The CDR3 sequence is CASSYSGTYEQYF. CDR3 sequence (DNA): TGTGCCAGCAGTTACAGCGGAACCTACGAGCAGTACTTC.

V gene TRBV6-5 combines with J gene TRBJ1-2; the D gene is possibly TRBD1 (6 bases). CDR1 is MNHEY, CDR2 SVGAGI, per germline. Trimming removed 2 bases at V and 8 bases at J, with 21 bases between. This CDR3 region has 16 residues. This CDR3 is CASSYRLPGHTRGYTF. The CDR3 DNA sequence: TGTGCCAGCAGTTACCGATTACCGGGACACACAAGGGGCTACACCTTC.

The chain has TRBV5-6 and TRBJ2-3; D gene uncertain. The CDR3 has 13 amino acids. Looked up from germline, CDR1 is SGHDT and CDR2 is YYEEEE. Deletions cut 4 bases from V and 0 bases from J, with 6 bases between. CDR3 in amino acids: CASSPESTDTQYF. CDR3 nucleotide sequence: TGTGCCAGCAGCCCCGAGAGCACAGATACGCAGTATTTT.

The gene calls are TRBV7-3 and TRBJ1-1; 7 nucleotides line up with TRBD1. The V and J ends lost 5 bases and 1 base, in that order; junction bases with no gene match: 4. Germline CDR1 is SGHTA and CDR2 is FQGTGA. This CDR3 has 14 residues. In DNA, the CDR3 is TGTGCCAGCAGCCGACAGGGCTCGAACACTGAAGCTTTCTTT. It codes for CASSRQGSNTEAFF.

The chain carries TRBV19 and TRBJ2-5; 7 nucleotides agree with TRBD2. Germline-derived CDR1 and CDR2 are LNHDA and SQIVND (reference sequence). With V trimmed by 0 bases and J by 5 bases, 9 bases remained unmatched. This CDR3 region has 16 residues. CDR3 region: CASSIDYRLAEETQYF. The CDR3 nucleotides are TGTGCCAGTAGTATAGATTACAGACTAGCCGAGGAGACCCAGTACTTC.

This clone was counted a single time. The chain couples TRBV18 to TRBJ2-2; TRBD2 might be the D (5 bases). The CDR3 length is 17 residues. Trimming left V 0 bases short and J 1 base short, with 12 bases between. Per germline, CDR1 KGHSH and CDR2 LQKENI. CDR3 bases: TGTGCCAGCTCACCACCGGTAATCGGAGGGAACACCGGGGAGCTGTTTTTT. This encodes CASSPPVIGGNTGELFF.

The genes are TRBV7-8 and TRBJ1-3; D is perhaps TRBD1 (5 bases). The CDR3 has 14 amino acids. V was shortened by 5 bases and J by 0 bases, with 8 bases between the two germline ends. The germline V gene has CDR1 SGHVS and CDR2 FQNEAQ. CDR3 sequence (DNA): TGTGCCAGCAGCCGTGGGGCCTCTGGAAACACCATATATTTT. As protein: CASSRGASGNTIYF.